The 15 T cell receptor beta chains below all came from one sample that was sequenced in a study of regulatory T cells in long-lasting Graves disease. Time point meaning: newly diagnosed GD, antithyroid drugs for less than 3 months. The TCR library was prepared using RNA isolated from PBMCs. Relying on iRepertoire HTBI primers and Arm-PCR of CDR3 regions, the team built TCR beta libraries. TCRdb re-analysed the multiplex PCR reads in MiXCR, keeping a single row per CDR3 protein. The table records some 370,000 distinct CDR3 sequences, about 11% of them present only once. This same sample was also part of a study on T cells in Graves' hyperthyroidism and ophthalmopathy.

This material consisted of peripheral blood mononuclear cells (PBMCs), taken at new diagnosis, from a patient treated with antithyroid drugs. The receptors here all came from a woman aged 18 to 35 with Graves disease.

This clonotype was seen at least ten times. The rearrangement joins TRBV7-2 to TRBJ2-7; 11 bases agree with TRBD2. CDR1 and CDR2 from the germline V gene are SGHTA and FQGNSA. V lost 3 bases and J lost 2; bases outside the gene matches: 15. The CDR3 is made up of 19 amino acids. The CDR3 nucleotides are TGTGCCAGCAGCTTGGGGGCTAGCGGGAGGTTTCCTACTCCCTACGAGCAGTACTTC. It yields the protein CASSLGASGRFPTPYEQYF.

At least ten counts were recorded for this clonotype. This chain connects TRBV5-1 to TRBJ1-4, with TRBD1 identical over 7 bases. V trimming: 7 bases; J trimming: 6 bases; junction bases outside the gene matches: 9. In germline, CDR1 is SGHRS, CDR2 YFSETQ. This CDR3 has 14 residues. The CDR3 DNA sequence: TGCGCCAGCGGGACAGCTCCCCGGGATGAAAAACTGTTTTTT. Its translation: CASGTAPRDEKLFF.

This clonotype was observed at least ten times. The chain combines TRBV11-2 with TRBJ1-4; a weak D match, TRBD1 (5 bases). The CDR3 runs 15 residues. Germline loops: CDR1 SGHAT, CDR2 FQNNGV. Trimming pared 1 base from V and 5 bases from J, leaving 11 bases between. CDR3 bases: TGTGCCAGCAGCTTAGTTTCCAGGGAGAATGAAAAACTGTTTTTT. Translated: CASSLVSRENEKLFF.

This clonotype was detected many times. This chain links TRBV19 with TRBJ2-7; 14 bases align to TRBD2. V dropped 9 bases and J dropped 3; count of bases not matched to a gene: 10. From germline, CDR1 is LNHDA and CDR2 SQIVND (reference sequence). This CDR3 contains 16 residues. CDR3 sequence reads: CASSGLAGERGYEQYF. DNA for the CDR3: TGTGCCAGCTCGGGACTAGCGGGAGAGAGGGGCTACGAGCAGTACTTC.

In its sample, this clonotype was seen many times. The chain is built from TRBV6-5 and TRBJ2-6, with no clear D. Trimming cost V 0 bases and J 0 bases, with 15 bases left between them. This CDR3 has 19 residues. In germline, CDR1 is MNHEY, CDR2 SVGAGI. The CDR3 bases are TGTGCCAGCAGTTACTCTCATTTGACTTGGGCCTCTGGGGCCAACGTCCTGACTTTC. It encodes CASSYSHLTWASGANVLTF.

This clonotype was detected ten times or more. V usage is TRBV7-3 and J usage is TRBJ2-7; D is ambiguous. The CDR3 sequence is 13 residues long. Trimming cost V 2 bases and J 5 bases, with 10 bases left between them. CDR1 is SGHTA and CDR2 is FQGTGA in the germline V gene. CDR3 protein: CASSLGLFDEQYV. CDR3 DNA sequence: TGTGCCAGCAGCTTAGGCCTCTTCGACGAGCAGTACGTC.

The chain employs TRBV12-5 and TRBJ2-2; 7 nucleotides match TRBD2. CDR3 length: 16 residues. Germline CDR1 LGHNT, CDR2 FRNRAP. V lost 4 bases and J lost 6; bases outside the gene matches: 11. The CDR3 is CASGSSWGGLSGELFF. In DNA form, the CDR3 reads TGTGCTAGTGGTTCCTCCTGGGGGGGGTTATCCGGGGAGCTGTTTTTT.

This clonotype was counted ten times or more. The genes are TRBV28 and TRBJ1-5, with D perhaps matching TRBD1 (5 bases). Germline V CDR1 and CDR2: MDHEN, SYDVKM. Trimming took 5 bases from V and 9 from J, leaving 17 bases between them. This CDR3 has 14 residues. The CDR3, as DNA: TGTGCCAGCAGTAAGATAGGGGAGAGGGGGCCCCAGCATTTT. Translation: CASSKIGERGPQHF.

This clonotype was observed a handful of times. This chain links TRBV7-9 with TRBJ1-2, with D tentatively TRBD1 (5 bases). Trimming cost V 5 bases and J 0 bases, with 16 bases left between them. Germline CDR1 and CDR2: SEHNR and FQNEAQ (reference sequence). The length of the CDR3 is 16 residues. CDR3 sequence reads: CASSPFYWGANYGYTF. Written as DNA, the CDR3 is TGTGCCAGCAGCCCCTTTTATTGGGGGGCTAACTATGGCTACACCTTC.

This clonotype was seen a handful of times. The genes are TRBV5-5 and TRBJ2-5; D perhaps matches TRBD2 (5 bases). Trimming pared 4 bases from V and 5 bases from J, leaving 12 bases between. Germline CDR1 and CDR2: SGHKS and YYEKEE (reference sequence). The CDR3 spans 13 residues. CDR3 loop: CASSREVSETQYF. The CDR3 DNA is TGTGCCAGCAGCCGGGAAGTGTCGGAGACCCAGTACTTC.

CDR3 region: CASSPGQGIEQYF. CDR3 nucleotides: TGTGCCAGCAGCCCCGGACAGGGGATCGAGCAGTACTTC. The V gene is TRBV5-5, the J gene TRBJ2-7; 9 bases fit TRBD1. Germline-derived CDR1 and CDR2 are SGHKS and YYEKEE (reference sequence). With V trimmed by 4 bases and J by 6 bases, 5 bases remained unmatched. This CDR3 contains 13 residues.

This clonotype was recorded at least ten times. The rearrangement joins TRBV6-2 or TRBV6-3 to TRBJ2-1; D is unresolved. CDR1 and CDR2 from the germline V gene are MNHEY and SVGEGT. Trimming stripped 0 bases from V and 10 bases from J, with 19 bases between. The CDR3 has 16 amino acids. The CDR3 DNA reads as TGTGCCAGCAGTTACTCCCCGCGGACGTTGACGGAGGAGCAGTTCTTC. Translation gives CASSYSPRTLTEEQFF.

This clonotype was seen ten or more times. The V and J genes are TRBV2 and TRBJ2-7; D possibly uses TRBD1 or TRBD2 (6 bases each). The CDR3 length is 14 residues. With 7 bases removed from V and 1 base from J, the gap between germline ends came to 14 bases. Germline-derived CDR1 and CDR2 are SNHLY and FYNNEI. The CDR3 region is CASKGGTASYEQYV. The DNA for the CDR3 is TGTGCCAGCAAAGGGGGGACCGCTTCCTACGAGCAGTACGTC.

Regarding this clonotype: Since a much larger clone is just one base distant, this may be a read error. Lacking the conserved final phenylalanine or tryptophan, this CDR3 likely reflects a read error. Because the CDR3's place on the DNA is in doubt, the DNA is left out and the CDR3 is given as listed by TCRdb. This rearrangement joins TRBV10-2 to TRBJ1-1; no check of the table's D call, TRBD1, against the DNA was made. Per germline, CDR1 WSHSY and CDR2 SAAADI. A total of 12 residues make up the CDR3, ends included. The CDR3 is CASSESGVSRRL.

In its sample, this clonotype was seen many times. The CDR3 loop reads CASSSGVGGTEAFF. The CDR3 bases are TGTGCCAGCAGCTCAGGGGTGGGGGGCACTGAAGCTTTCTTT. The rearrangement joins TRBV9 to TRBJ1-1, with a weak D call TRBD1 (6 bases). Trimming pared 4 bases from V and 4 bases from J, leaving 14 bases between. The CDR3 contains 14 residues. Germline V gene data show CDR1 as SGDLS and CDR2 as YYNGEE. The complete variable domain, with remaining parts taken from reference TRBV9 and TRBJ1-1, reads DSGVTQTPKHLITATGQRVTLRCSPRSGDLSVYWYQQSLDQGLQFLIQYYNGEERAKGNILERFSAQQFPDLHSELNLSSLELGDSALYFCASSSGVGGTEAFFGQGTRLTVV.